Listed below are T cell receptor beta chains from one sample, sequenced in a study of T-cell memory formation after mild COVID-19. One entry per CDR3 protein, called by TCRdb with MiXCR from the 5' RACE reads. The table lists 580,000 or so distinct CDR3 sequences, roughly 17% of them singletons, with about 7.5% in the top ten. Sequencing was done on a sample of PBMCs or a T cell subset sorted from them (not recorded which). These receptors all stem from an adult woman who had mild COVID-19 (a few samples of this study predate the infection). Cell type and time point are not known. CDR3s include the opening cysteine and the closing phenylalanine or tryptophan. Fields, in order: clone size, V gene, J gene, D gene, CDR3 protein, CDR3 DNA. D genes are given only for firm matches. The size of a clone is reported for some rows only, either as once, few or many, or as a class for expanded clones.

clone size: few
V gene: TRBV3-1
J gene: TRBJ2-5
D gene: TRBD2
CDR3 protein: CASSHSVSGGETQYF
CDR3 DNA: TGTGCCAGCAGCCATAGCGTTTCGGGGGGAGAGACCCAGTACTTC

clone size: few
V gene: TRBV12-3/TRBV12-4
J gene: TRBJ2-2
D gene: TRBD1
CDR3 protein: CASSLRGTGGFRELFF
CDR3 DNA: TGTGCCAGCAGCCTTAGGGGGACAGGGGGTTTCCGGGAGCTGTTTTTT

clone size: -
V gene: TRBV27
J gene: TRBJ1-1
D gene: TRBD1
CDR3 protein: CASSSLPGQGEGTEAFF
CDR3 DNA: TGTGCCAGCAGTTCTCTGCCGGGACAGGGGGAGGGCACTGAAGCTTTCTTT

clone size: many
V gene: TRBV5-4
J gene: TRBJ2-1
D gene: -
CDR3 protein: CASGGPNEQFF
CDR3 DNA: TGTGCCAGCGGGGGACCCAATGAGCAGTTCTTC

clone size: -
V gene: TRBV29-1
J gene: TRBJ2-3
D gene: TRBD2
CDR3 protein: CSVEDEPAGVPDTQYF
CDR3 DNA: TGCAGCGTTGAAGACGAGCCAGCGGGAGTCCCAGATACGCAGTATTTT

clone size: few
V gene: TRBV11-2
J gene: TRBJ2-3
D gene: -
CDR3 protein: CASSLETGYTDTQYF
CDR3 DNA: TGTGCCAGCAGCTTAGAGACAGGATACACAGATACGCAGTATTTT

clone size: -
V gene: TRBV19
J gene: TRBJ2-7
D gene: TRBD2
CDR3 protein: CASKSQDRGGYEQYF
CDR3 DNA: TGTGCCAGTAAATCACAGGACCGCGGGGGCTACGAGCAGTACTTC

clone size: -
V gene: TRBV15
J gene: TRBJ2-2
D gene: -
CDR3 protein: CATSRLSTGELFF
CDR3 DNA: TGTGCCACCAGCAGACTCTCGACCGGGGAGCTGTTTTTT

clone size: few
V gene: TRBV11-2
J gene: TRBJ2-3
D gene: -
CDR3 protein: CASSFARDTQYF
CDR3 DNA: TGTGCCAGCAGCTTTGCGAGGGATACGCAGTATTTT

clone size: few
V gene: TRBV4-1
J gene: TRBJ2-1
D gene: -
CDR3 protein: CASSHGGLRVF
CDR3 DNA: TGCGCCAGCAGCCACGGGGGGCTTCGGGTCTTC

clone size: few
V gene: TRBV6-6
J gene: TRBJ1-3
D gene: -
CDR3 protein: CASSGTRGRNTIYF
CDR3 DNA: TGTGCCAGCAGCGGGACCCGGGGGAGAAACACCATATATTTT

clone size: few
V gene: TRBV2
J gene: TRBJ2-1
D gene: -
CDR3 protein: CATAVSRINNEQFF
CDR3 DNA: TGTGCCACCGCCGTTAGCCGGATTAACAATGAGCAGTTCTTC

clone size: few
V gene: TRBV20-1
J gene: TRBJ2-7
D gene: TRBD1
CDR3 protein: CSARPLGQVDYEQYF
CDR3 DNA: TGCAGTGCTAGACCTTTGGGACAGGTCGACTACGAGCAGTACTTC

clone size: -
V gene: TRBV4-2
J gene: TRBJ1-1
D gene: TRBD1
CDR3 protein: CASSHGTGDEAFF
CDR3 DNA: TGTGCCAGCAGCCACGGGACAGGAGACGAAGCTTTCTTT

clone size: few
V gene: TRBV11-2
J gene: TRBJ2-3
D gene: -
CDR3 protein: CASSLGLLYTDTQYF
CDR3 DNA: TGTGCCAGCAGCTTAGGTCTTTTATACACAGATACGCAGTATTTT

clone size: -
V gene: TRBV20-1
J gene: TRBJ2-7
D gene: -
CDR3 protein: CSASRSEGSRYEQYF
CDR3 DNA: TGCAGTGCTAGCCGTTCTGAGGGGAGTCGCTACGAGCAGTACTTC

clone size: few
V gene: TRBV20-1
J gene: TRBJ2-5
D gene: TRBD2
CDR3 protein: CSARDLGLAGVVQETQYF
CDR3 DNA: TGCAGTGCTAGAGATCTAGGTCTAGCGGGAGTCGTCCAAGAGACCCAGTACTTC

clone size: many
V gene: TRBV12-3/TRBV12-4
J gene: TRBJ2-7
D gene: -
CDR3 protein: CASSPTAYHEQYF
CDR3 DNA: TGTGCCAGCAGTCCGACTGCCTACCACGAGCAGTACTTC

clone size: few
V gene: TRBV27
J gene: TRBJ1-6
D gene: -
CDR3 protein: CASSFLTVGDSPLHF
CDR3 DNA: TGTGCCAGCAGTTTTCTGACAGTGGGTGATTCACCCCTCCACTTT

clone size: few
V gene: TRBV10-2
J gene: TRBJ2-4
D gene: TRBD2
CDR3 protein: CASSDSGAKNIQYF
CDR3 DNA: TGCGCCAGCAGTGATAGCGGGGCCAAAAACATTCAGTACTTC

clone size: few
V gene: TRBV12-3/TRBV12-4
J gene: TRBJ2-5
D gene: -
CDR3 protein: CASSQSSSKGETQYF
CDR3 DNA: TGTGCCAGCAGCCAATCGAGTTCAAAGGGGGAGACCCAGTACTTC

clone size: few
V gene: TRBV30
J gene: TRBJ1-1
D gene: TRBD1
CDR3 protein: CAWSSPRQGILNTEAFF
CDR3 DNA: TGTGCCTGGAGTTCCCCACGACAGGGGATATTGAACACTGAAGCTTTCTTT

clone size: -
V gene: TRBV7-9
J gene: TRBJ1-3
D gene: -
CDR3 protein: CASSQAGWVTGNTIYF
CDR3 DNA: TGTGCCAGCAGCCAGGCCGGCTGGGTAACTGGAAACACCATATATTTT

clone size: few
V gene: TRBV7-9
J gene: TRBJ2-5
D gene: -
CDR3 protein: CASSDRLEETQYF
CDR3 DNA: TGTGCCAGCAGCGACAGGCTAGAAGAGACCCAGTACTTC

clone size: -
V gene: TRBV24-1
J gene: TRBJ2-2
D gene: -
CDR3 protein: CATSDLRGRGTGELFF
CDR3 DNA: TGTGCCACCAGTGATTTGCGAGGGCGGGGCACCGGGGAGCTGTTTTTT

clone size: few
V gene: TRBV12-3/TRBV12-4
J gene: TRBJ1-1
D gene: -
CDR3 protein: CASRGPRNTEAFF
CDR3 DNA: TGTGCCAGCAGGGGGCCACGGAACACTGAAGCTTTCTTT

clone size: few
V gene: TRBV12-3/TRBV12-4
J gene: TRBJ1-2
D gene: -
CDR3 protein: CASSAVGSSGYTF
CDR3 DNA: TGTGCCAGCAGTGCCGTCGGTAGTAGTGGCTACACCTTC

clone size: few
V gene: TRBV15
J gene: TRBJ1-3
D gene: -
CDR3 protein: CATSRPYPWNTIYF
CDR3 DNA: TGTGCCACCAGCAGACCTTACCCCTGGAACACCATATATTTT

clone size: -
V gene: TRBV12-3/TRBV12-4
J gene: TRBJ1-1
D gene: TRBD1
CDR3 protein: CASSFRGRGTEAFF
CDR3 DNA: TGTGCCAGCAGTTTCAGGGGGCGCGGCACTGAAGCTTTCTTT

clone size: -
V gene: TRBV4-1
J gene: TRBJ2-2
D gene: -
CDR3 protein: CASSQDRRITGEMFF
CDR3 DNA: TGCGCCAGCAGCCAAGATCGCAGGATCACCGGGGAGATGTTTTTT

clone size: few
V gene: TRBV7-9
J gene: TRBJ2-7
D gene: TRBD2
CDR3 protein: CASSLVQEGGKPYEQYF
CDR3 DNA: TGTGCCAGCAGCTTAGTTCAAGAGGGAGGGAAACCCTACGAGCAGTACTTC

clone size: -
V gene: TRBV5-1
J gene: TRBJ2-7
D gene: -
CDR3 protein: CASSLDTLYEQYF
CDR3 DNA: TGCGCCAGCAGCTTGGACACACTCTACGAGCAGTACTTC

clone size: few
V gene: TRBV6-1
J gene: TRBJ2-7
D gene: -
CDR3 protein: CASSLDVSYEQYF
CDR3 DNA: TGTGCCAGCAGCCTGGACGTCTCCTACGAGCAGTACTTC

clone size: many
V gene: TRBV27
J gene: TRBJ1-4
D gene: -
CDR3 protein: CASSPQEGEDEKLFF
CDR3 DNA: TGTGCCAGCAGTCCACAAGAAGGGGAAGATGAAAAACTGTTTTTT

clone size: -
V gene: TRBV6-5
J gene: TRBJ2-5
D gene: TRBD1
CDR3 protein: CASTRTGAYQETQYF
CDR3 DNA: TGTGCCAGCACAAGGACAGGGGCGTACCAAGAGACCCAGTACTTC

clone size: few
V gene: TRBV7-9
J gene: TRBJ1-5
D gene: -
CDR3 protein: CASSSFPGLVPQPQHF
CDR3 DNA: TGTGCCAGCAGTTCCTTCCCCGGACTAGTACCTCAGCCCCAGCATTTT

clone size: -
V gene: TRBV5-1
J gene: TRBJ1-6
D gene: TRBD1
CDR3 protein: CASSGQGEWTLHF
CDR3 DNA: TGCGCCAGCAGCGGACAGGGAGAATGGACCCTCCACTTT

clone size: -
V gene: TRBV4-1
J gene: TRBJ1-1
D gene: -
CDR3 protein: CASSQELPRVRLKNTEAFF
CDR3 DNA: TGCGCCAGCAGCCAAGAGCTCCCGAGGGTCAGACTGAAGAACACTGAAGCTTTCTTT

clone size: few
V gene: TRBV18
J gene: TRBJ2-2
D gene: -
CDR3 protein: CASSPRLSSSTGELFF
CDR3 DNA: TGTGCCAGCTCACCTCGACTTAGTAGCTCGACCGGGGAGCTGTTTTTT

clone size: -
V gene: TRBV9
J gene: TRBJ2-5
D gene: TRBD1
CDR3 protein: CASSTRTGRYPEETQYF
CDR3 DNA: TGTGCCAGCAGCACACGGACAGGGCGCTACCCGGAAGAGACCCAGTACTTC

clone size: few
V gene: TRBV7-8
J gene: TRBJ1-1
D gene: -
CDR3 protein: CASSSTQGRAFF
CDR3 DNA: TGTGCCAGCAGCTCGACCCAGGGACGCGCTTTCTTT

clone size: -
V gene: TRBV4-3
J gene: TRBJ2-1
D gene: -
CDR3 protein: CASSQGSSRSSYNEQFF
CDR3 DNA: TGCGCCAGCAGCCAAGGAAGTAGCAGAAGCTCCTACAATGAGCAGTTCTTC

clone size: -
V gene: TRBV5-6
J gene: TRBJ1-2
D gene: -
CDR3 protein: CASSFAHGYTF
CDR3 DNA: TGTGCCAGCAGCTTCGCCCATGGCTACACCTTC

clone size: many
V gene: TRBV27
J gene: TRBJ1-1
D gene: -
CDR3 protein: CASSPLRNTEAFF
CDR3 DNA: TGTGCCAGCAGTCCCCTGCGGAACACTGAAGCTTTCTTT

clone size: -
V gene: TRBV7-8
J gene: TRBJ2-1
D gene: TRBD2
CDR3 protein: CASSFLKTSGGHEQFF
CDR3 DNA: TGTGCCAGCAGCTTTCTAAAAACTAGCGGGGGGCATGAGCAGTTCTTC

clone size: many
V gene: TRBV25-1
J gene: TRBJ2-5
D gene: TRBD1
CDR3 protein: CASSGQTGSETQYF
CDR3 DNA: TGTGCCAGCAGTGGACAGACAGGGTCAGAGACCCAGTACTTC

clone size: -
V gene: TRBV3-1
J gene: TRBJ2-7
D gene: -
CDR3 protein: CASSLRGVGPYEQYF
CDR3 DNA: TGTGCCAGCAGCCTAAGGGGCGTGGGACCCTACGAGCAGTACTTC

clone size: few
V gene: TRBV5-1
J gene: TRBJ2-3
D gene: TRBD1
CDR3 protein: CASRGTGAADTQYF
CDR3 DNA: TGCGCCAGCAGAGGGACAGGGGCTGCAGATACGCAGTATTTT

clone size: many
V gene: TRBV5-1
J gene: TRBJ1-2
D gene: TRBD1
CDR3 protein: CASSLGTGSYGYTF
CDR3 DNA: TGTGCCAGCAGCTTAGGGACAGGGTCCTATGGCTACACCTTC

clone size: few
V gene: TRBV6-7
J gene: TRBJ1-1
D gene: -
CDR3 protein: CASSYLGRDTEAFF
CDR3 DNA: TGTGCCAGCAGTTATTTGGGGCGCGACACTGAAGCTTTCTTT

clone size: few
V gene: TRBV4-1
J gene: TRBJ2-3
D gene: -
CDR3 protein: CASSPRIDRYRDTDTQYF
CDR3 DNA: TGCGCCAGCAGCCCTAGGATCGACAGGTACAGGGACACAGATACGCAGTATTTT

clone size: -
V gene: TRBV12-3/TRBV12-4
J gene: TRBJ2-2
D gene: TRBD2
CDR3 protein: CASSLIYRGLAGTANTGELFF
CDR3 DNA: TGTGCCAGCAGTTTAATATACCGGGGACTAGCGGGGACCGCGAACACCGGGGAGCTGTTTTTT

clone size: -
V gene: TRBV11-2
J gene: TRBJ2-1
D gene: -
CDR3 protein: CASSLGHLLNEQFF
CDR3 DNA: TGTGCCAGCAGCTTAGGGCACCTTCTCAATGAGCAGTTCTTC

clone size: few
V gene: TRBV20-1
J gene: TRBJ2-3
D gene: TRBD1
CDR3 protein: CSARPFPPGQVTDTQYF
CDR3 DNA: TGCAGTGCTAGACCTTTCCCCCCGGGACAGGTCACAGATACGCAGTATTTT